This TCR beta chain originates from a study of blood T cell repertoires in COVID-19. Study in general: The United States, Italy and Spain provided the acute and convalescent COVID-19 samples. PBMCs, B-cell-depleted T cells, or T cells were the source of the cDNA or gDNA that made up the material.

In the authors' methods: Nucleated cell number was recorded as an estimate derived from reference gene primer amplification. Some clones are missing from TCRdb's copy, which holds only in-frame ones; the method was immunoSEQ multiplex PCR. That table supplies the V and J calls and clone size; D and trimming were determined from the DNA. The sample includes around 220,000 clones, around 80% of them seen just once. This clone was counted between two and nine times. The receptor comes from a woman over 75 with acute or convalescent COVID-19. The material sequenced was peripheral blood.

This CDR3 is CASSNQGTNQPQHF. CDR3 nucleotides: TGTGCCAGTAGTAATCAGGGTACCAATCAGCCCCAGCATTTT. The rearrangement links TRBV19 to TRBJ1-5, with D tentatively TRBD1 (5 bases). V was pared by 4 bases and J by 3 bases, with 10 bases between. The CDR3 runs to 14 residues. From germline, CDR1 is LNHDA and CDR2 SQIVND (reference sequence).